Listed here are 11 T cell receptor beta chains from one sample, sequenced in a study of blood T cell repertoires in COVID-19. Libraries were prepared by immunoSEQ multiplex PCR; TCRdb keeps only in-frame clonotypes and omits some of them. In the table there are about 59,000 clones, around 90% of which are singletons. The material sequenced was peripheral blood. The receptors stem from a man aged 80 or over with acute or convalescent COVID-19.

In its sample, this clone was seen once. CDR3 residues: CASSLTGWAKNIQYF. In nucleotides, the CDR3 is TGTGCCAGCAGCCTGACAGGGTGGGCCAAAAACATTCAGTACTTC. V and J are TRBV5-6 and TRBJ2-4, with TRBD1 matching over 7 bases. V gave up 4 bases and J gave up 1 base; unmatched junction bases: 5. This CDR3 has 15 amino acids. Germline V gene data show CDR1 as SGHDT and CDR2 as YYEEEE.

The chain has TRBV6-4 and TRBJ1-6; a possible D gene is TRBD1 (5 bases). The V end was cut by 4 bases, the J end by 6 bases, with 19 bases between. Germline CDR1 is MRHNA and CDR2 is SNTAGT. The CDR3 is 17 residues long. The CDR3 DNA reads TGTGCCAGCAGTGGTCGGGGGGAGGGACGTCCTAATTCACCCCTCCACTTT. This translates into CASSGRGEGRPNSPLHF.

The genes are TRBV21-1 and TRBJ1-3; the table's D call TRBD1 went unverified against the DNA. TRBV21-1 is given as a pseudogene. CDR3 size: 15 residues. The CDR3: CASSKLDRGRNTIYF. CDR3 sequence (DNA): TGTGCCAGCAGCAAACTCGACAGGGGGAGAAACACCATATATTTT.

This chain links TRBV6-1 with TRBJ2-7; 10 bases agree with TRBD2. This CDR3 contains 17 residues. Germline-derived CDR1 and CDR2 are MNHNS and SASEGT. V lost 0 bases and J lost 2; bases outside the gene matches: 7. CDR3 amino acids: CASSEASSGGLTYEQYF. Here the CDR3 DNA reads TGTGCCAGCAGTGAAGCTTCTAGCGGGGGCCTTACCTACGAGCAGTACTTC.

The chain is built from TRBV7-8 and TRBJ1-5; 11 nucleotides agree with TRBD1. Germline V gives CDR1 SGHVS, CDR2 FQNEAQ. J was trimmed by 8 bases and V by 5 bases; bases with no gene match: 11. The CDR3 has 16 amino acids. As DNA, the CDR3 is TGTGCCAGCAGCCTGGGGACAGGGGGGTTTTCTGAGCCCCAGCATTTT. This translates into CASSLGTGGFSEPQHF.

This clone was detected only once. This chain connects TRBV7-6 to TRBJ2-1; TRBD1 matches at 9 bases. Germline V lookup: CDR1 SGHVS, CDR2 FNYEAQ. There are 14 residues in the CDR3. V lost 5 bases to trimming and J lost 7 bases; unmatched junction nucleotides: 6. CDR3 coding DNA: TGTGCCAGCAGCATATCCGGGACAGGGAATGAGCAGTTCTTC. As protein: CASSISGTGNEQFF.

This chain connects TRBV28 to TRBJ1-2; weak D call: TRBD1 (5 bases). V gave up 6 bases and J gave up 2 bases, with 13 bases separating them. The CDR3 has 14 amino acids. CDR1 and CDR2 from the germline V gene are MDHEN and SYDVKM. The CDR3 DNA reads as TGTGCCAGCAGGGTCTCGGGACTAAACTATGGCTACACCTTC. Its protein product is CASRVSGLNYGYTF.

The J gene is TRBJ1-5, the V gene TRBV24-1; 7 bases match TRBD1. Germline lookup yields CDR1 KGHDR and CDR2 SFDVKD. The CDR3 sequence is 16 residues long. Losses at the gene ends were 4 bases for V and 3 bases for J; bases not matched to a gene: 8. The CDR3 loop is CATSDPTGAVNQPQHF. The DNA for the CDR3 is TGTGCCACCAGTGACCCTACAGGGGCGGTCAATCAGCCCCAGCATTTT.

This clone was seen only once. This sequence joins TRBV3-1 (or the pseudogene TRBV3-2) and TRBJ2-7; D is unclear. CDR1 is LGHDT, CDR2 YNNKEL, per germline (reference sequence). The CDR3 is 13 residues long. V was pared by 0 bases and J by 5 bases, with 8 bases between. This CDR3 is CASSQDVLNEQYF. The CDR3 DNA reads as TGTGCCAGCAGCCAAGATGTTTTAAACGAGCAGTACTTC.

Of note for this clone: The identical CDR3 is also encoded by other nucleotide sequences in the sample. This CDR3 is CASSLGQGSGELFF. In nucleotides, the CDR3 is TGTGCCAGCAGCCTGGGACAGGGGTCGGGGGAGCTGTTTTTT. The V and J genes are TRBV11-3 and TRBJ2-2, with 10 bases aligning to TRBD1. This CDR3 has 14 amino acids. V dropped 5 bases and J dropped 8; count of bases not matched to a gene: 5. The germline CDR1 and CDR2 sequences are SGHNT and YENEEA.

The rearrangement links TRBV3-1 (or the pseudogene TRBV3-2) to TRBJ2-3; D gene ambiguous. CDR1 and CDR2 (germline): LGHDT, YNNKEL (reference sequence). The length of the CDR3 is 13 residues. Between the trimmed V and J ends, which lost 0 bases and 5 bases, there was a span of 6 bases. CDR3 nucleotides: TGTGCCAGCAGCCAAGATCAACAAGATACGCAGTATTTT. Protein: CASSQDQQDTQYF.